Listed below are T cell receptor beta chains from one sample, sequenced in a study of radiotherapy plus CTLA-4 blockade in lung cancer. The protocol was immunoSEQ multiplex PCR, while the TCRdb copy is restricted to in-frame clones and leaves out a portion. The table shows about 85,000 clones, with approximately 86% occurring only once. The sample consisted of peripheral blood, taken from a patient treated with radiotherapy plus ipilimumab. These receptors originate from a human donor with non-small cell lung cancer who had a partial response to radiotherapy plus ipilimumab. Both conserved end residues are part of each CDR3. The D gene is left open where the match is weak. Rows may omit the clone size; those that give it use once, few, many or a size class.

CASSERRGIEKLFF,TGTGCCAGCAGTGAAAGGCGGGGGATTGAAAAACTGTTTTTT,TRBV6-5,NA,NA,TRBJ1-4
CATGGVPGELFF,TGTGCCACAGGGGGGGTCCCCGGGGAGCTGTTTTTT,TRBV15,NA,NA,TRBJ2-2
CASSLPAGTVNTEAFF,TGTGCCAGCAGCTTACCAGCCGGGACAGTAAACACTGAAGCTTTCTTT,TRBV7-8,NA,TRBD1,TRBJ1-1
CASSSFPGPSGETQYF,TGTGCCAGCAGTTCCTTCCCCGGCCCCAGCGGAGAGACCCAGTACTTC,TRBV27,NA,NA,TRBJ2-5
CASSQEARRSYNEQFF,TGCGCCAGCAGCCAAGAGGCTAGGCGCTCCTACAATGAGCAGTTCTTC,TRBV4-3,NA,NA,TRBJ2-1
CASSPILAGYTGELFF,TGTGCCAGCTCACCAATTCTAGCGGGATACACCGGGGAGCTGTTTTTT,TRBV18,once,TRBD2,TRBJ2-2
CAIRRDRRSYEQYF,TGTGCCATCCGACGGGACAGACGCTCCTACGAGCAGTACTTC,TRBV10-3,NA,TRBD1,TRBJ2-7
CASSLDRTDSYNEQFF,TGCGCCAGCAGCTTGGACAGAACGGACTCCTACAATGAGCAGTTCTTC,TRBV5-1,NA,NA,TRBJ2-1
CASSPRSSGYTF,TGTGCCAGTAGTCCCCGCAGTAGCGGCTACACCTTC,TRBV19,NA,NA,TRBJ1-2
CASRAGSYPYNEQFF,TGTGCCAGCAGGGCGGGATCCTACCCATACAATGAGCAGTTCTTC,TRBV6-6,NA,NA,TRBJ2-1
CASSQDQVEARSMGYEQYF,TGCGCCAGCAGCCAAGATCAGGTGGAGGCCCGCTCGATGGGGTACGAGCAGTACTTC,TRBV4-1,NA,NA,TRBJ2-7
CASSLLAGGPDTQYF,TGTGCCAGCAGCTTACTAGCGGGAGGGCCGGATACGCAGTATTTT,TRBV5-4,NA,TRBD2,TRBJ2-3
CASTTAGTGELFF,TGTGCCAGTACCACGGCGGGCACCGGGGAGCTGTTTTTT,TRBV19,NA,NA,TRBJ2-2
CASSAQGGHNEQFF,TGCGCCAGCAGTGCCCAGGGGGGCCATAATGAGCAGTTCTTC,TRBV10-1,NA,NA,TRBJ2-1
CSVELPVDRNAGELFF,TGCAGCGTTGAACTCCCCGTTGACAGGAACGCCGGGGAGCTGTTTTTT,TRBV29-1,NA,NA,TRBJ2-2
CASSLRLAGGVEQYF,TGTGCCAGCAGCTTACGACTAGCGGGAGGTGTCGAGCAGTACTTC,TRBV13,NA,TRBD2,TRBJ2-7
CASSIIGQSAFGDEQYF,TGTGCCAGCAGTATCATAGGTCAGTCAGCCTTCGGGGACGAGCAGTACTTC,TRBV27,NA,NA,TRBJ2-7
CASSQGAFHNEQFF,TGCGCCAGCAGCCAGGGAGCTTTTCACAATGAGCAGTTCTTC,TRBV4-3,NA,NA,TRBJ2-1
CASRPGVGGTF,TGCGCCAGCAGGCCGGGGGTCGGAGGAACCTTC,TRBV23-1,NA,NA,TRBJ1-2
CASSPTQGAGGELFF,TGTGCCAGCTCACCAACCCAGGGGGCCGGCGGGGAGCTGTTTTTT,TRBV18,NA,TRBD1,TRBJ2-2
CASSLIHEETQYF,TGCGCCAGCAGCTTGATCCATGAGGAGACCCAGTACTTC,TRBV5-1,NA,NA,TRBJ2-5
CASSESLAGGKAQYF,TGTGCCAGCAGTGAAAGCCTAGCGGGAGGCAAGGCGCAGTATTTT,TRBV25-1,NA,TRBD2,TRBJ2-3
CAWSVQGNTIYF,TGTGCCTGGAGTGTACAGGGAAACACCATATATTTT,TRBV30,NA,NA,TRBJ1-3
CASSRSGSSYNEQFF,TGTGCCAGCTCACGTAGTGGGAGCTCCTACAATGAGCAGTTCTTC,TRBV18,NA,NA,TRBJ2-1
CASSLSINEQFF,TGTGCCAGCAGTTTAAGCATAAATGAGCAGTTCTTC,TRBV28,NA,NA,TRBJ2-1
CASSLGQGPPETQYF,TGTGCCAGCAGCTTGGGACAGGGGCCCCCAGAGACCCAGTACTTC,TRBV7-3,NA,TRBD1,TRBJ2-5
CASTESGGLTEAFF,TGTGCCAGCACCGAATCGGGGGGGCTCACTGAAGCTTTCTTT,TRBV11-2,NA,NA,TRBJ1-1
CASSSGGQFYNEQFF,TGTGCCAGCAGTTCCGGGGGACAGTTTTACAATGAGCAGTTCTTC,TRBV28,NA,NA,TRBJ2-1
CASSITGTGKETQYF,TGTGCCAGCAGCATAACCGGGACAGGGAAAGAGACCCAGTACTTC,TRBV28,NA,TRBD1,TRBJ2-5
CASNKRGAAPEQYF,TGTGCCAGCAACAAACGGGGGGCAGCACCCGAGCAGTACTTC,TRBV6-5,once,NA,TRBJ2-7
CASSSGLAGGTHTQYF,TGTGCCAGCAGCTCCGGACTAGCGGGAGGGACCCATACGCAGTATTTT,TRBV7-2,NA,TRBD2,TRBJ2-3
CASSRTEYYGYTF,TGTGCCAGCAGCCGGACAGAATACTATGGCTACACCTTC,TRBV6-1,NA,NA,TRBJ1-2
CASSLTRHNYGYTF,TGTGCCAGCAGTTTAACCCGACATAACTATGGCTACACCTTC,TRBV27,NA,NA,TRBJ1-2
CAWSGLFGSGANVLTF,TGTGCCTGGAGTGGACTGTTCGGCTCTGGGGCCAACGTCCTGACTTTC,TRBV30,NA,NA,TRBJ2-6
CASANGTSVYNEQFF,TGTGCCAGCGCTAACGGGACTAGCGTCTACAATGAGCAGTTCTTC,TRBV2,NA,TRBD2,TRBJ2-1